The 26 T cell receptor beta chains reported below all come from one sample, sequenced in a study of OX40 agonist ivuxolimab in advanced cancers. Repertoires were generated with immunoSEQ multiplex PCR, while TCRdb's copy carries only in-frame clones and drops some. The sample comprises 65,000 to 90,000 clones, roughly 82% of which are singletons, and around 5.1% rests with the top ten. This specimen was CD4+ or CD8+ T cells sorted from blood, taken in a trial of the OX40 agonist ivuxolimab. All receptors derive from an adult with an advanced solid tumor such as melanoma, head and neck, liver or kidney cancer.

This clone was detected once. This chain links TRBV2 with TRBJ1-5; D remains ambiguous. CDR3 length: 14 residues. The V gene lost 6 bases and the J gene lost 5 bases, with 14 bases spanning the gap. The V gene's germline CDR1 is SNHLY and CDR2 FYNNEI. CDR3 in amino acids: CASRVDRFDQPQHF. The CDR3 DNA follows: TGTGCCAGCAGGGTAGACCGTTTCGATCAGCCCCAGCATTTT.

The chain combines TRBV6-5 with TRBJ2-5; 9 nucleotides align to TRBD2. This CDR3 is 15 amino acids long. Germline values: CDR1 MNHEY, CDR2 SVGAGI. V was clipped by 6 bases and J by 5 bases; unmatched bases: 10. This CDR3 is CASRIAAGGWETQYF. The DNA of the CDR3 is TGTGCCAGCAGAATCGCCGCGGGGGGGTGGGAGACCCAGTACTTC.

The chain is built from TRBV4-1 and TRBJ2-5; a possible D gene is TRBD2 (7 bases). V shed 0 bases and J shed 2 bases, with 22 bases lying between them. Germline V gives CDR1 MGHRA, CDR2 YSYEKL. The CDR3 totals 19 residues. In DNA form, the CDR3 reads TGCGCCAGCAGCCAAGATCCGGGGGCTTGGGGGGGCGGACAAGAGACCCAGTACTTC. Its protein is CASSQDPGAWGGGQETQYF.

The chain uses TRBV6-6 and TRBJ2-5; 8 bases line up with TRBD2. The V segment lost 3 bases and the J segment 7 bases; nucleotides outside the gene matches: 10. Germline CDR1 reads MNHNY; CDR2 reads SVGAGI (reference sequence). The CDR3 is made up of 15 amino acids. CDR3 sequence: CASSYGTTAGGTQYF. The CDR3 DNA reads TGTGCCAGCAGTTATGGGACAACGGCGGGGGGGACCCAGTACTTC.

This chain uses TRBV11-1 with TRBJ2-1; 7 bases fit TRBD1. This CDR3 is 15 amino acids long. Germline-derived CDR1 and CDR2 are SGHAT and FQDESV (reference sequence). J lost 2 bases, V lost 6 bases, and 7 bases had no gene match. The DNA for the CDR3 is TGTGCCAGCAGTTATGGACAGGATACCTACAATGAGCAGTTCTTC. It encodes CASSYGQDTYNEQFF.

This chain connects TRBV5-1 to TRBJ1-1, with D possibly being TRBD1 (6 bases). The CDR3 runs 15 residues. V dropped 3 bases and J dropped 3 bases, with 15 bases sitting between them. Germline CDR1 is SGHRS and CDR2 is YFSETQ. The CDR3 reads CASSSDRIAYTEAFF. The CDR3, as DNA: TGCGCCAGCAGCTCGGACAGAATAGCCTACACTGAAGCTTTCTTT. The variable domain in full, with the rest retrieved from reference TRBV5-1 and TRBJ1-1, is KAGVTQTPRYLIKTRGQQVTLSCSPISGHRSVSWYQQTPGQGLQFLFEYFSETQRNKGNFPGRFSGRQFSNSRSEMNVSTLELGDSALYLCASSSDRIAYTEAFFGQGTRLTVV.

This chain connects TRBV15 to TRBJ2-3, with D unclear. The CDR3 runs to 13 residues. Trimming took off 0 bases at V and 6 bases at J, with 7 bases between the two ends. Germline V lookup: CDR1 LNHNV, CDR2 YYDKDF (reference sequence). The CDR3 DNA is TGTGCCACCAGCAGAGATGTTGGGGATACGCAGTATTTT. It translates to CATSRDVGDTQYF.

This chain connects TRBV2 to TRBJ2-1; D remains ambiguous. V lost 5 bases and J lost 7, with 15 bases in between. The CDR3 has 14 amino acids. Germline V gene data show CDR1 as SNHLY and CDR2 as FYNNEI. This chain's CDR3 is CASSSLSSRNEQFF. CDR3 coding DNA: TGTGCCAGCAGTTCACTTTCCTCTAGAAATGAGCAGTTCTTC.

This chain links TRBV6-1 with TRBJ2-3; D is possibly TRBD1 (6 bases). The CDR3 extends over 15 amino acids. The V end lost 3 bases, the J end lost 4 bases, and 14 bases lay between the germline ends. The germline V gene has CDR1 MNHNS and CDR2 SASEGT. The chain's CDR3 is CASSDPPQGSDTQYF. The CDR3 DNA reads TGTGCCAGCAGTGATCCCCCACAGGGTTCAGATACGCAGTATTTT.

The gene calls are TRBV28 and TRBJ1-2; D is possibly TRBD1 (5 bases). The length of the CDR3 is 12 residues. Germline values: CDR1 MDHEN, CDR2 SYDVKM. Between the trimmed V and J ends, which lost 2 bases and 7 bases, there was a span of 8 bases. In nucleotides, the CDR3 is TGTGCCAGCAGTTTACTTGGGGGTGGCTACACCTTC. Its protein is CASSLLGGGYTF.

The J gene is TRBJ1-5, the V gene TRBV7-2; perhaps TRBD1 as D (5 bases). Germline V gene lookup returns CDR1 SGHTA and CDR2 FQGNSA. The CDR3 sequence is 16 residues long. Between the trimmed V and J ends, which lost 5 bases and 7 bases, there was a span of 21 bases. CDR3 in amino acids: CASSPQRQGGSQPQHF. The DNA of the CDR3 is TGTGCCAGCAGCCCACAACGCCAGGGTGGTAGCCAGCCCCAGCATTTT.

This sequence joins TRBV7-8 and TRBJ2-1; D remains ambiguous. Germline V gene data show CDR1 as SGHVS and CDR2 as FQNEAQ. The CDR3 has 12 amino acids. The V gene lost 5 bases and the J gene lost 13 bases, with 15 bases spanning the gap. In DNA form, the CDR3 reads TGTGCCAGCAGCCAAAACCTCGCAGGCCAGTTCTTC. Translation gives CASSQNLAGQFF.

This clone was counted a few times. The chain has TRBV5-1 and TRBJ2-3, with 12 bases identical to TRBD2. V lost 4 bases and J lost 5; bases outside the gene matches: 8. Germline V gives CDR1 SGHRS, CDR2 YFSETQ. This CDR3 has 16 amino acids. CDR3 sequence: CASSSALAGGLDTQYF. CDR3 DNA: TGCGCCAGCAGCAGTGCCCTAGCGGGAGGGTTAGATACGCAGTATTTT. The full variable domain, in which reference TRBV5-1 and TRBJ2-3 provide the parts outside the CDR3, is KAGVTQTPRYLIKTRGQQVTLSCSPISGHRSVSWYQQTPGQGLQFLFEYFSETQRNKGNFPGRFSGRQFSNSRSEMNVSTLELGDSALYLCASSSALAGGLDTQYFGPGTRLTVL.

This chain links TRBV10-3 with TRBJ2-7; unclear D gene. This CDR3 has 15 residues. Germline loops: CDR1 ENHRY, CDR2 SYGVKD. With 2 bases removed from V and 0 bases from J, the gap between germline ends came to 11 bases. CDR3 amino acids: CAISERTASSYEQYF. DNA of the CDR3: TGTGCCATCAGTGAGAGGACGGCGAGCTCCTACGAGCAGTACTTC.

J is TRBJ1-2 and V is TRBV28; D unclear. Trimming took 2 bases from V and 2 from J, leaving 6 bases between them. The germline V gene has CDR1 MDHEN and CDR2 SYDVKM. The CDR3 runs to 13 residues. DNA for the CDR3: TGTGCCAGCAGTTTAGACCCCAACTATGGCTACACCTTC. Residues: CASSLDPNYGYTF.

The J gene is TRBJ2-3, the V gene TRBV7-3, with 8 positions matching TRBD1. CDR1 is SGHTA, CDR2 FQGTGA, per germline. V gave up 5 bases and J gave up 1 base; unmatched junction bases: 5. The CDR3 runs 15 residues. The CDR3 DNA reads as TGTGCCAGCAGCCCGGACAGGGCGGGCACAGATACGCAGTATTTT. As protein: CASSPDRAGTDTQYF.

This clone has only a few counts. This sequence joins TRBV2 and TRBJ2-1; 11 positions agree with TRBD2. After removal of 6 bases from V and 7 bases from J, the junction contained 8 bases not matched to a gene. CDR1 and CDR2 from the germline V gene are SNHLY and FYNNEI. This CDR3 spans 15 amino acids. CDR3 nucleotides: TGTGCCAGCAGACTACTAGCGGGAGCTGGGAATGAGCAGTTCTTC. This gives the protein CASRLLAGAGNEQFF.

This clone has only one observation. This chain links TRBV28 with TRBJ2-5; a possible D gene is TRBD1 (5 bases). V was clipped by 6 bases and J by 0 bases, with 17 bases between them. The length of the CDR3 is 16 residues. Germline values: CDR1 MDHEN, CDR2 SYDVKM. The CDR3 protein is CASRGSGHTNQETQYF. CDR3 sequence (DNA): TGTGCCAGCAGAGGATCTGGACATACTAACCAAGAGACCCAGTACTTC.

This chain links TRBV11-2 with TRBJ2-2; D may be TRBD1 or TRBD2 (5 bases each). Trimming cost V 5 bases and J 4 bases, with 23 bases left between them. The CDR3 contains 18 residues. CDR1 is SGHAT, CDR2 FQNNGV, per germline. The CDR3 DNA reads as TGTGCCAGCAGCCGCCGAGGGGAGACGGTGCGAGTCACCGGGGAGCTGTTTTTT. This sequence encodes CASSRRGETVRVTGELFF.

Concerning this clone itself: The DNA is omitted, as the CDR3 cannot be located on it reliably, and the CDR3 follows TCRdb's listing. The J gene is TRBJ1-1, the V gene TRBV27; the D call of TRBD1 is as the table states it, not checked on the DNA. Counting both end residues, the CDR3 totals 13 amino acids. CDR1 and CDR2 (germline): MNHEY, SMNVEV (reference sequence). The CDR3 region is CASSTSAPTGAFF.

The chain uses TRBV19 and TRBJ1-5, with D perhaps matching TRBD1 (5 bases). Germline V lookup: CDR1 LNHDA, CDR2 SQIVND (reference sequence). This CDR3 spans 15 amino acids. V dropped 9 bases and J dropped 3 bases, with 18 bases sitting between them. The CDR3 region has the DNA TGTGCCAGCAGCTTGGCAGACAGTCACAATCAGCCCCAGCATTTT. This gives the protein CASSLADSHNQPQHF.

The chain combines TRBV15 with TRBJ2-1; D gene ambiguous. Germline CDR1 LNHNV, CDR2 YYDKDF (reference sequence). The CDR3 extends over 13 amino acids. Trimming took off 1 base at V and 6 bases at J, with 7 bases between the two ends. The CDR3 bases are TGTGCCACCAGCAGAGCCCTGACCAATGAGCAGTTCTTC. Translated, it gives CATSRALTNEQFF.

This rearrangement joins TRBV5-4 to TRBJ2-7; no clear D gene. Germline V gene lookup returns CDR1 SGHNT and CDR2 YYREEE (reference sequence). The V and J ends lost 1 base and 6 bases respectively, with 14 bases between them. The CDR3 is 14 residues long. CDR3 nucleotides: TGTGCCAGCAGCTTGCCCCCGCCCTCTCTCGAGCAGTACTTC. Translation: CASSLPPPSLEQYF.

As concerns this clone: Additional DNA sequences in this sample encode the identical CDR3. The rearrangement links TRBV27 to TRBJ1-2; D unresolved. Germline V lookup: CDR1 MNHEY, CDR2 SMNVEV (reference sequence). V lost 2 bases and J 3 bases, leaving 13 bases between the germline ends. The CDR3 loop spans 15 amino acids. CDR3 nucleotide sequence: TGTGCCAGCAGTTTACGGTCCGGGGTAGACTATGGCTACACCTTC. The encoded protein is CASSLRSGVDYGYTF.

This clone was observed a handful of times. This chain connects TRBV27 to TRBJ2-7; 9 nucleotides agree with TRBD1. This CDR3 region has 14 residues. V was clipped by 5 bases and J by 1 base; unmatched bases: 3. CDR1 is MNHEY, CDR2 SMNVEV, per germline (reference sequence). CDR3 nucleotides: TGTGCCAGCAGTACCGGGACAGGGTCCTACGAGCAGTACTTC. Translation gives CASSTGTGSYEQYF.

Turning to this clone: The same CDR3 can be traced to other DNA sequences in this sample. V usage is TRBV7-9 and J usage is TRBJ1-2, with D maybe TRBD1 (5 bases). This CDR3 comprises 13 residues. V lost 1 base and J lost 7, with 10 bases in between. The germline V gene encodes CDR1 SEHNR and CDR2 FQNEAQ (reference sequence). CDR3 region: CASSLDGGGGYTF. In DNA form, the CDR3 reads TGTGCCAGCAGCTTAGACGGTGGGGGTGGCTACACCTTC.